The T cell receptor (beta chain) under discussion was sequenced for a study of Ad26.COV2.S vaccination and SARS-CoV-2 variants. Study details: Donor got 5x10^10 or 1x10^11 viral particles of Ad26.COV2.S.

Trimming took 7 bases from V and 0 from J, leaving 13 bases between them. The CDR3 sequence is 15 residues long. Germline loops: CDR1 MNHEY, CDR2 SVGAGI. Sequencing used immunoSEQ multiplex PCR; TCRdb keeps in-frame clones, though not all of them. Found here are around 270,000 clones, around nine tenths of them singletons; the top ten hold about 2.7%. Whole-study findings and limits: Vaccinees and placebo recipients showed similar non-spike TCR breadth. Analyses of TCR breadth and depth may have underestimated total T cell responses. After vaccination, substantial breadth of spike-specific CD8+ and CD4+ responses was reported.

For this clone: Its matching antigen is unknown.

Stated treatment: around 19 received Ad26.COV2.S at low or high dose, single or two shots; 5 received placebo; per-sample allocation not given. Samples came from day 63 after the first vaccine or placebo injection. The J gene is TRBJ1-3, the V gene TRBV6-5, with D maybe TRBD1 (5 bases). The sample consisted of peripheral blood, taken in a trial of Ad26.COV2.S vaccine versus placebo. The clonotype was recovered from a person aged 18-60 years who received the Ad26.COV2.S COVID-19 vaccine or a placebo. CDR3 sequence (DNA): TGTGCCAGCAAGAGGGACTTGAACTCTGGAAACACCATATATTTT. Protein: CASKRDLNSGNTIYF.